Described below is a single T cell receptor (beta chain) sequence and its context. The antigen is unknown. CD4+ cells were split into CD45RA+ naive and CD45RA-negative memory subsets. The data were obtained in a study of shared clonotypes between healthy human individuals. Findings of the study overall: A few donors showed sharing of around 5% of naive CD4 clonotypes.

Generated by immunoSEQ multiplex PCR, the TCRdb table keeps only in-frame clones and is missing some. The sample consists of over a million clones, 65% to 75% of them appearing once. The V end lost 3 bases, the J end lost 4 bases, and 14 bases lay between the germline ends. The CDR3 spans 16 residues. From germline, CDR1 is SGHNT and CDR2 YYREEE (reference sequence). The sequencing input was memory CD4+ T cells sorted from blood. Subset of the sample: CD45RA-negative fraction. The chain couples TRBV5-4 to TRBJ2-6; D is uncertain. This clonotype was obtained from a man aged 18 to 35 in good health. The DNA of the CDR3 is TGTGCCAGCAGCTCCAAGACTCTCTCCGGGGCCAACGTCCTGACTTTC. Translated: CASSSKTLSGANVLTF.